This note documents a single T cell receptor beta chain sequence. This sample stems from a study of blood T cell repertoires in COVID-19. Some clones are missing from TCRdb's copy, which holds only in-frame ones; the method was immunoSEQ multiplex PCR. The data hold 100,000 to 150,000 clones, with over 75% observed a single time. Germline-derived CDR1 and CDR2 are SGHNT and YYREEE (reference sequence). The CDR3 loop spans 16 amino acids. The ends lost 0 bases at V and 1 base at J; junction bases unmatched: 6. Specimen: peripheral blood. The TCR comes from a man between 40 and 49 years old with active or convalescent COVID-19. The chain uses TRBV5-4 and TRBJ2-5; TRBD1 agrees at 7 bases. The CDR3 nucleotides are TGTGCCAGCAGCTTGGTAAGCCCAGGGGGCCAAGAGACCCAGTACTTC. This translates into CASSLVSPGGQETQYF.